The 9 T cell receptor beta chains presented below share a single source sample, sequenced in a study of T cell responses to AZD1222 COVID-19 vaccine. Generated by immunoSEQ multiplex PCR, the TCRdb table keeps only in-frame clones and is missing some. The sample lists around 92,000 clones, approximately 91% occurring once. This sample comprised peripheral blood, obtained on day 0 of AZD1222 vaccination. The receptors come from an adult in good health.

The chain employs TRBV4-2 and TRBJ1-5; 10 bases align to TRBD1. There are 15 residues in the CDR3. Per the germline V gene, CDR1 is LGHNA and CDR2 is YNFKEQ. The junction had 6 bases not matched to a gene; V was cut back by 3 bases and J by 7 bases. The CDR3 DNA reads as TGTGCCAGCAGCCAGTCGGACAGGGGGGGACAGCCCCAGCATTTT. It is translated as CASSQSDRGGQPQHF.

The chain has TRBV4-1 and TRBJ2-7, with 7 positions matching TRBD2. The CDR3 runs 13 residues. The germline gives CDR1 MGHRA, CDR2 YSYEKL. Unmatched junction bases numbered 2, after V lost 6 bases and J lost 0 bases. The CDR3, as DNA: TGCGCCAGCAGGGGGGGGACCTCCTACGAGCAGTACTTC. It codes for CASRGGTSYEQYF.

CDR3 in amino acids: CAIHDREDTEAFF. For the CDR3, the DNA is TGTGCCATCCATGACAGGGAGGACACTGAAGCTTTCTTT. The rearrangement links TRBV10-3 to TRBJ1-1; TRBD1 matches at 7 bases. There are 13 residues in the CDR3. CDR1 ENHRY and CDR2 SYGVKD come from the germline V gene. Trimming removed 8 bases from V and 3 bases from J; junction bases left unmatched: 6.

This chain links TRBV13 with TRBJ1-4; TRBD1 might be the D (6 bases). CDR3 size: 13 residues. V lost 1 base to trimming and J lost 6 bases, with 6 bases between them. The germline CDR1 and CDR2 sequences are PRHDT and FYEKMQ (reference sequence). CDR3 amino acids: CASSLDRDEKLFF. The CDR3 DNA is TGTGCCAGCAGCTTAGACAGGGATGAAAAACTGTTTTTT.

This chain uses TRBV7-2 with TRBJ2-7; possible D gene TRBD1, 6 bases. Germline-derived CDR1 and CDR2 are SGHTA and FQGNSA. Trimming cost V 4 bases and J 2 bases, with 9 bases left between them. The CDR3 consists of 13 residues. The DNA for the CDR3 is TGTGCCAGCAGCTCCCGGGACACCTACGAGCAGTACTTC. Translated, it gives CASSSRDTYEQYF.

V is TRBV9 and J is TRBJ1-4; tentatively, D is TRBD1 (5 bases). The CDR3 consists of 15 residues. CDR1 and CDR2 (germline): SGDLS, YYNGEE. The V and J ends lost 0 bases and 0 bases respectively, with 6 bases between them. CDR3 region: CASSVGQTTNEKLFF. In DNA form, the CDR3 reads TGTGCCAGCAGCGTAGGACAGACAACTAATGAAAAACTGTTTTTT.

This CDR3 reads CASSEDGSPYGYTF. CDR3 nucleotides: TGTGCCAGCAGTGAAGACGGGTCTCCCTATGGCTACACCTTC. The rearrangement joins TRBV25-1 to TRBJ1-2; no clear D. The CDR3 sequence is 14 residues long. Trimming cost V 2 bases and J 4 bases, with 11 bases left between them. CDR1 and CDR2 (germline): MGHDK, SYGVNS.

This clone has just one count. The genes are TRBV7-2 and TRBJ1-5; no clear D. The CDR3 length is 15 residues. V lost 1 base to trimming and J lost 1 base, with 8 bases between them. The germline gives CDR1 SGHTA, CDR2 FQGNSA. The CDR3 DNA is TGTGCCAGCAGCTTAGTGGAGGGAAGCAATCAGCCCCAGCATTTT. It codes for CASSLVEGSNQPQHF. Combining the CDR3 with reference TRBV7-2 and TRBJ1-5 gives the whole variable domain GAGVSQSPSNKVTEKGKDVELRCDPISGHTALYWYRQSLGQGLEFLIYFQGNSAPDKSGLPSDRFSAERTGGSVSTLTIQRTQQEDSAVYLCASSLVEGSNQPQHFGDGTRLSIL.

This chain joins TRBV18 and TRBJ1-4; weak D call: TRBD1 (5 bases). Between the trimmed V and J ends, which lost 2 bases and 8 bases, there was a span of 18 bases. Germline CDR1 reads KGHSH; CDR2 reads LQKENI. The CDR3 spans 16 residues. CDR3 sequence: CASSPRSTGLGEKLFF. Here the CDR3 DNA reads TGTGCCAGCTCACCAAGATCAACAGGATTGGGAGAAAAACTGTTTTTT.